This T cell receptor (beta chain) was retrieved from a study of shared clonotypes between healthy human individuals. As for the study in general: Plates per donor: three CD4 naive, three CD4 memory, two CD8 naive, one CD8 memory.

TCRdb's copy holds only in-frame clones and misses some; the assay was immunoSEQ multiplex PCR. The data show approximately 720,000 clones, around 92% seen once. Study-level findings and limits: Against clonotypes common to all four donors, non-shared ones had lower generation probabilities. Blood was the sole source, and tissue repertoires probably differ.

On this clone itself: Its antigen is still unknown.

Naive-designated CD8 cells lacked CD45RO, were positively enriched for CCR7, and omitted terminally differentiated effector memory CD45RA+ cells. The sequenced material came from naive CD8+ T cells sorted from blood. This sequence was found in a man between 25 and 39 years old in good health.

As DNA, the CDR3 is TGTGCCAGCAGCTTAGCGTACGGGACTAGCGGGAGCTCAGATACGCAGTATTTT. Protein product: CASSLAYGTSGSSDTQYF. The rearrangement uses TRBV7-9 and TRBJ2-3; 14 bases map to TRBD2. Germline trimming cut 0 bases from V and 4 bases from J; bases unmatched to any gene: 6. Per the germline V gene, CDR1 is SEHNR and CDR2 is FQNEAQ (reference sequence). The CDR3 length is 18 residues. Using reference TRBV7-9 and TRBJ2-3 for the parts outside the CDR3, the full variable domain is DTGVSQNPRHKITKRGQNVTFRCDPISEHNRLYWYRQTLGQGPEFLTYFQNEAQLEKSRLLSDRFSAERPKGSFSTLEIQRTEQGDSAMYLCASSLAYGTSGSSDTQYFGPGTRLTVL.